This T cell receptor beta chain was retrieved from a study of T-cell reconstitution after alpha-beta-depleted transplantation in children. In this sample, this clonotype turned up many times. Germline-derived CDR1 and CDR2 are MNHEY and SMNVEV (reference sequence). The CDR3 spans 18 residues. Trimming stripped 3 bases from V and 3 bases from J, with 24 bases between. Molecular barcoding with unique molecular identifiers was used for the TCRbeta library. TCRdb reanalysed the PCR reads using MiXCR and keeps one entry per CDR3 protein. The table includes fewer than 130,000 distinct CDR3 sequences, about 9.3% detected once.

The clonotype originates from a human donor who donated a stem cell graft to a child with acute lymphoblastic leukemia. Sequencing used PBMCs from the stem cell graft donor, obtained from the stem cell graft. The V call is TRBV27, the J call TRBJ2-7; possible D gene TRBD1, 8 bases. CDR3 sequence: CASSFNRGGSGFRYEQYF. CDR3 DNA: TGTGCCAGCAGTTTCAACAGGGGGGGTAGCGGGTTCCGCTACGAGCAGTACTTC.